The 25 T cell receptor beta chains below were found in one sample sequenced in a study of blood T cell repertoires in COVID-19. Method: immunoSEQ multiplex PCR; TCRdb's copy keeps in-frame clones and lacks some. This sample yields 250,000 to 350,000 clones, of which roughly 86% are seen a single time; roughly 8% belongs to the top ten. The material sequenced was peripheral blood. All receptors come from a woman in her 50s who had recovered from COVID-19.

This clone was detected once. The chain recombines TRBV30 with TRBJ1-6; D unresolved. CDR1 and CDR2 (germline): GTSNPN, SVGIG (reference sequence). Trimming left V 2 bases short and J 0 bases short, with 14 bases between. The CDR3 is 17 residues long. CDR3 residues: CAWSPHPTSSYNSPLHF. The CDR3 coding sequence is TGTGCCTGGAGTCCCCACCCCACGAGCTCCTATAATTCACCCCTCCACTTT.

CDR3 nucleotides: TGTGCCAGCAGCTTAGAGTCGGGGAACACTGAAGCTTTCTTT. This codes for CASSLESGNTEAFF. The chain uses TRBV7-2 and TRBJ1-1; D not certain. Germline lookup yields CDR1 SGHTA and CDR2 FQGNSA. The CDR3 sequence is 14 residues long. Trimming took off 1 base at V and 1 base at J, with 7 bases between the two ends.

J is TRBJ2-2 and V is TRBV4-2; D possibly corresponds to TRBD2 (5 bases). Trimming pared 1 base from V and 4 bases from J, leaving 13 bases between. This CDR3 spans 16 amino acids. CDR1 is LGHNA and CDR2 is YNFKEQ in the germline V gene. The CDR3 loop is CASSQVARGGTGELFF. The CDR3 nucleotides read TGTGCCAGCAGCCAAGTAGCGAGAGGAGGCACCGGGGAGCTGTTTTTT.

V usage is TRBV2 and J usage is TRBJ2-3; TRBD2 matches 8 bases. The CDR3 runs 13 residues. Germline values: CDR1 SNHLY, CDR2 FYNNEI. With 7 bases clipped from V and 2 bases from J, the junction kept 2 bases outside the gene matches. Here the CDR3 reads CASKRGFTDTQYF. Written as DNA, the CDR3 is TGTGCCAGCAAGCGGGGGTTCACAGATACGCAGTATTTT. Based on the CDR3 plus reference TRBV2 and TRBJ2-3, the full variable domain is EPEVTQTPSHQVTQMGQEVILRCVPISNHLYFYWYRQILGQKVEFLVSFYNNEISEKSEIFDDQFSVERPDGSNFTLKIRSTKLEDSAMYFCASKRGFTDTQYFGPGTRLTVL.

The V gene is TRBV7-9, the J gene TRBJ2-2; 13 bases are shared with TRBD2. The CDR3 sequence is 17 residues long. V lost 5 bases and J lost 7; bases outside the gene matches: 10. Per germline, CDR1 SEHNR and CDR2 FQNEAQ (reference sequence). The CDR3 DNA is TGTGCCAGCAGCCCAACTAGCGGGGGGGCCGGAAGCGGGGAGCTGTTTTTT. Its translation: CASSPTSGGAGSGELFF. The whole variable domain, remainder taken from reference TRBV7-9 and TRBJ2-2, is DTGVSQNPRHKITKRGQNVTFRCDPISEHNRLYWYRQTLGQGPEFLTYFQNEAQLEKSRLLSDRFSAERPKGSFSTLEIQRTEQGDSAMYLCASSPTSGGAGSGELFFGEGSRLTVL.

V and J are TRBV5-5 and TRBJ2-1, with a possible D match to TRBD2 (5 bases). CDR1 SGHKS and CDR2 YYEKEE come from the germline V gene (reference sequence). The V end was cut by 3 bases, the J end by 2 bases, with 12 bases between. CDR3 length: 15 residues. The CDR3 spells CASSSPEGAYNEQFF. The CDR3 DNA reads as TGTGCCAGCAGCTCCCCCGAGGGAGCCTACAATGAGCAGTTCTTC.

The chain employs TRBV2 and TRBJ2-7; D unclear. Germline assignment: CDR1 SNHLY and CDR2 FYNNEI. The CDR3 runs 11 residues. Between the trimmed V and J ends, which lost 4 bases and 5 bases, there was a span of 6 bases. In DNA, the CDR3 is TGTGCCAGCAGTGTCTGGCACGAGCAGTACTTC. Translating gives CASSVWHEQYF.

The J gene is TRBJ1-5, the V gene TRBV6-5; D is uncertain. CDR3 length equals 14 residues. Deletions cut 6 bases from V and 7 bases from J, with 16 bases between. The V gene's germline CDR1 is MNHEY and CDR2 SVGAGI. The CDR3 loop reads CASSSAARVQPQHF. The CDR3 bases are TGTGCCAGCAGCTCCGCTGCGCGGGTCCAGCCCCAGCATTTT.

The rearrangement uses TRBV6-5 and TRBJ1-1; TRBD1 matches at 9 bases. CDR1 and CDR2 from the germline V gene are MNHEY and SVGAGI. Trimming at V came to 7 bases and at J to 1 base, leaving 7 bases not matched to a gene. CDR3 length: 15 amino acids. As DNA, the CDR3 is TGTGCCAGCACAACAGGGGGCGCGGGGAACACTGAAGCTTTCTTT. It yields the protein CASTTGGAGNTEAFF.

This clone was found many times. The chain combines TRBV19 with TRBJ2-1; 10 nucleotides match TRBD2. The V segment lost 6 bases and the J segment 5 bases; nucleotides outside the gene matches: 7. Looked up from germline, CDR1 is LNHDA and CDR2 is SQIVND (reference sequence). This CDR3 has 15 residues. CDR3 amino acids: CASRELAGIDNEQFF. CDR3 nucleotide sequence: TGTGCCAGTAGAGAACTAGCGGGGATAGACAATGAGCAGTTCTTC.

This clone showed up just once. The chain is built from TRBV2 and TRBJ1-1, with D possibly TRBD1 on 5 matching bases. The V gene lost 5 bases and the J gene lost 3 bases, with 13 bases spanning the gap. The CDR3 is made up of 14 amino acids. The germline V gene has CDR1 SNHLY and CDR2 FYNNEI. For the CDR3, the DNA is TGTGCCAGCAGTCAGCAAACAGGAGACACTGAAGCTTTCTTT. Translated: CASSQQTGDTEAFF.

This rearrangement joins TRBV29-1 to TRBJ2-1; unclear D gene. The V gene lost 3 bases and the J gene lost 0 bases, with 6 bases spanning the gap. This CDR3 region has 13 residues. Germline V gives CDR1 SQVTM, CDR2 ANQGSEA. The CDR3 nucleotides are TGCAGCGTTGAGAGTAGCTCCTACAATGAGCAGTTCTTC. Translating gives CSVESSSYNEQFF.

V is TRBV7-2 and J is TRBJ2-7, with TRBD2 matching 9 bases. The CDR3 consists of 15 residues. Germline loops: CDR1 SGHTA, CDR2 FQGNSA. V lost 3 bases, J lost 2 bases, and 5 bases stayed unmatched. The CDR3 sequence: CASSFRSGGAYEQYF. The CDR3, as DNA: TGTGCCAGCAGCTTTCGTAGCGGGGGAGCCTACGAGCAGTACTTC.

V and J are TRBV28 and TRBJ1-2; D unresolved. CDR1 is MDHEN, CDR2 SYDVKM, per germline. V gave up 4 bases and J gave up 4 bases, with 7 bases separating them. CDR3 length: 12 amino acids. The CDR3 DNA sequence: TGTGCCAGCAGTTCGCGGATCTATGGCTACACCTTC. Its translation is CASSSRIYGYTF.

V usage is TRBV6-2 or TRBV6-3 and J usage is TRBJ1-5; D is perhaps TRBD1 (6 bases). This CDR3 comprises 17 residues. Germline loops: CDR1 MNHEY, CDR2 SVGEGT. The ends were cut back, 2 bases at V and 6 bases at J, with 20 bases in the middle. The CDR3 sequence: CASSYNLGGSNVQPQHF. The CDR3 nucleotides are TGTGCCAGCAGTTACAACCTTGGGGGCTCGAATGTTCAGCCCCAGCATTTT.

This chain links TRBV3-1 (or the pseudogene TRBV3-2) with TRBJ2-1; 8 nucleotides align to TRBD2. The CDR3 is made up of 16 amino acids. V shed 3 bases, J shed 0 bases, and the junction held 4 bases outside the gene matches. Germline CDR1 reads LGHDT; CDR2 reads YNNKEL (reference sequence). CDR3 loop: CASSHLAGSSYNEQFF. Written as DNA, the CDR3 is TGTGCCAGCAGCCACTTAGCGGGGAGCTCCTACAATGAGCAGTTCTTC.

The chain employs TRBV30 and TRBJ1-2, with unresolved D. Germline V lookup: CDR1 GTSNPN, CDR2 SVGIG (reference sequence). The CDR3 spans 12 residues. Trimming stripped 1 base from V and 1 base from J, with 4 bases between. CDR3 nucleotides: TGTGCCTGGAGTGGCGGTAACTATGGCTACACCTTC. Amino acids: CAWSGGNYGYTF.

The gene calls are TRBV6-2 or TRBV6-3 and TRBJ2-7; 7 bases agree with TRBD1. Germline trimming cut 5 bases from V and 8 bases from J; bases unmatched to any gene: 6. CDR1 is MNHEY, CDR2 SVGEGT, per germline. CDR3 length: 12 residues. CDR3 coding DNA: TGTGCCAGCAGTCTCCGACAGGGCAAGCAGTACTTC. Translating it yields CASSLRQGKQYF.

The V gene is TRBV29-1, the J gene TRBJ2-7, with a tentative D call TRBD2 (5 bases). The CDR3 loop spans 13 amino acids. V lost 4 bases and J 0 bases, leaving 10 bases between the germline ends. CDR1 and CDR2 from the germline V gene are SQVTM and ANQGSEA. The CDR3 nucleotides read TGCAGCGTTGCTAGGACTCTCTCCTACGAGCAGTACTTC. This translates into CSVARTLSYEQYF.

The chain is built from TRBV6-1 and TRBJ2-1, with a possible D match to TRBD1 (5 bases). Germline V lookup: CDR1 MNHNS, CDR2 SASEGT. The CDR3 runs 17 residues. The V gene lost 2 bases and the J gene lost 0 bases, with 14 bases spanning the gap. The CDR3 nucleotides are TGTGCCAGCAGTGAATGGCAAGGGGTCCGCTCCTACAATGAGCAGTTCTTC. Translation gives CASSEWQGVRSYNEQFF.

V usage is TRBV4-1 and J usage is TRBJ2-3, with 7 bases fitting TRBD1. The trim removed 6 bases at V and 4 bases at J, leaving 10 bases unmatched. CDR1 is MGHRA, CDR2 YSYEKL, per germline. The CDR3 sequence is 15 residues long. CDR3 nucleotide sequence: TGCGCCAGCAGGCAGTACAGGGGAGAGGCAGATACGCAGTATTTT. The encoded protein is CASRQYRGEADTQYF.

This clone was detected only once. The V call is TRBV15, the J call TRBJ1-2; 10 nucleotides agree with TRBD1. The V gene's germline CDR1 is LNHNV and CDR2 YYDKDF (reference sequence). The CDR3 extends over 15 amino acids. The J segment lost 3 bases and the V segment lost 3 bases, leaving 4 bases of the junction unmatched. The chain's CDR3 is CATSRGQGLDYGYTF. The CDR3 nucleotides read TGTGCCACCAGCAGGGGACAGGGGCTAGACTATGGCTACACCTTC.

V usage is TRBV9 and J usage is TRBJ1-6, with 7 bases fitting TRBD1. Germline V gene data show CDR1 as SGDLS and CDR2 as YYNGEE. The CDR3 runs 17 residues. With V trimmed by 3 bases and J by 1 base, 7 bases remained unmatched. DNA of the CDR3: TGTGCCAGCAGCGCCTACAGGGGACAGTCCTATAATTCACCCCTCCACTTT. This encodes CASSAYRGQSYNSPLHF.

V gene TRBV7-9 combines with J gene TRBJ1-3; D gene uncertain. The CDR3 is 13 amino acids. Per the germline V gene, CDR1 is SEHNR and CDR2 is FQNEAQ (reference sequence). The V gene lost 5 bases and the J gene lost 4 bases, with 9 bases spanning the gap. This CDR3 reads CASSPRSGNTIYF. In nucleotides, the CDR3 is TGTGCCAGCAGCCCACGTAGCGGAAACACCATATATTTT.

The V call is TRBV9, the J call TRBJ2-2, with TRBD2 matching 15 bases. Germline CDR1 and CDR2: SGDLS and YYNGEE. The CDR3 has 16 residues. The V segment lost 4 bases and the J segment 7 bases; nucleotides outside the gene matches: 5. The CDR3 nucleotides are TGTGCCAGCAGCACCGGACTAGCGGGAGGGGTCGGGGAGCTGTTTTTT. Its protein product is CASSTGLAGGVGELFF. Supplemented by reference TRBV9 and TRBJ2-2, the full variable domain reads DSGVTQTPKHLITATGQRVTLRCSPRSGDLSVYWYQQSLDQGLQFLIQYYNGEERAKGNILERFSAQQFPDLHSELNLSSLELGDSALYFCASSTGLAGGVGELFFGEGSRLTVL.